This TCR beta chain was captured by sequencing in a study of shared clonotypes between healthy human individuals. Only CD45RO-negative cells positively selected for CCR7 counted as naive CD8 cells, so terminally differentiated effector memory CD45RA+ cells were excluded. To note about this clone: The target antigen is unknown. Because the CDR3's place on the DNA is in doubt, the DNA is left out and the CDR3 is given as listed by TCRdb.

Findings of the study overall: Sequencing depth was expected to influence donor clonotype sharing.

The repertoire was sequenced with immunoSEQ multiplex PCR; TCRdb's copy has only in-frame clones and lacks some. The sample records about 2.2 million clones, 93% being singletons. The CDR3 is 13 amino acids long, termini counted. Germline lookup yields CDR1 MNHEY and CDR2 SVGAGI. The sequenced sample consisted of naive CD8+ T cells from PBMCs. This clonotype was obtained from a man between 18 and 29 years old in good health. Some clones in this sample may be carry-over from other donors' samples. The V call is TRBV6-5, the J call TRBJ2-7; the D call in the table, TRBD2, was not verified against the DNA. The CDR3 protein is CASSSSRGGEQYF.